The 18 T cell receptor beta chains in this list originate from one sample, sequenced in a study of cytomegalovirus exposure and HLA in healthy donors (dated by TCRdb to 2016 to 2017). The method behind the library was the immunoSEQ multiplex PCR assay. For the multiplex PCR, a mixture combining 60 forward primers for TCR Vbeta segments and 13 reverse primers for TCR Jbeta segments was used. Held by TCRdb, this immuneACCESS table contains in-frame sequences only and omits some clones. Under half of the omission traces to an unresolved V gene where checked; the cause of the rest is unknown. The sample table lists about 190,000 clones, 75% to 90% of them with a count of one. The ten largest account for roughly 1.3% of the sample. Input material: PBMCs. These TCRs come from a man under 40 in good health and CMV-seronegative.

The gene calls are TRBV25-1 and TRBJ1-2; 7 bases line up with TRBD1. CDR3 length equals 14 residues. With V trimmed by 8 bases and J by 6 bases, 12 bases remained unmatched. CDR1 and CDR2 from the germline V gene are MGHDK and SYGVNS. The CDR3 protein is CASQDDRVMDGYTF. Here the CDR3 DNA reads TGTGCCAGCCAGGACGACAGGGTGATGGATGGCTACACCTTC.

In DNA form, the CDR3 reads TGTGCCAGCAGCCTTACTCACAATGAGCAGTTCTTC. This gives the protein CASSLTHNEQFF. The chain recombines TRBV7-9 with TRBJ2-1; D is unclear. Germline V gives CDR1 SEHNR, CDR2 FQNEAQ (reference sequence). The CDR3 length is 12 residues. With 5 bases removed from V and 5 bases from J, the gap between germline ends came to 7 bases.

This clone was recorded only once. The V call is TRBV28, the J call TRBJ2-7, with D perhaps matching TRBD1 (6 bases). The CDR3 sequence is 16 residues long. The ends were cut back, 8 bases at V and 2 bases at J, with 22 bases in the middle. The germline V gene has CDR1 MDHEN and CDR2 SYDVKM. The CDR3, as DNA: TGTGCCAGCCGCTCCTTGGGGGACACGCATCCCTACGAGCAGTACTTC. As protein: CASRSLGDTHPYEQYF.

The chain combines TRBV2 with TRBJ2-5; D possibly corresponds to TRBD1 (5 bases). Looked up from germline, CDR1 is SNHLY and CDR2 is FYNNEI. There are 14 residues in the CDR3. V was trimmed by 4 bases and J by 4 bases, leaving 13 bases between them. The chain's CDR3 is CASSVGHLPETQYF. DNA for the CDR3: TGTGCCAGCAGTGTGGGGCACCTCCCAGAGACCCAGTACTTC.

J is TRBJ1-1 and V is TRBV7-9, with D hard to call. The CDR3 covers 11 residues. The V gene lost 3 bases and the J gene lost 5 bases, with 4 bases spanning the gap. The germline gives CDR1 SEHNR, CDR2 FQNEAQ (reference sequence). The CDR3 region is CASSFRTEAFF. CDR3 sequence (DNA): TGTGCCAGCAGCTTCAGGACTGAAGCTTTCTTT.

This clone was seen once. The chain has TRBV18 and TRBJ1-1; D is undetermined. V was clipped by 3 bases and J by 3 bases, with 8 bases between them. The CDR3 consists of 13 residues. In germline, CDR1 is KGHSH, CDR2 LQKENI. CDR3 region: CASSPQRDTEAFF. The CDR3 DNA is TGTGCCAGCTCACCCCAACGCGACACTGAAGCTTTCTTT.

The chain couples TRBV4-2 to TRBJ1-2; possible D gene TRBD1, 6 bases. Deletions cut 4 bases from V and 5 bases from J, with 17 bases between. CDR3 length: 15 residues. Germline values: CDR1 LGHNA, CDR2 YNFKEQ. The CDR3 DNA reads as TGTGCCAGCAGCCCAAAAACAGGGATTCGGTATGGCTACACCTTC. Translating gives CASSPKTGIRYGYTF.

The CDR3 sequence is CASSPAGGYTEAFF. CDR3 in DNA: TGCGCCAGCAGCCCGGCCGGGGGGTACACTGAAGCTTTCTTT. The chain joins TRBV5-1 to TRBJ1-1; D perhaps matches TRBD1 (5 bases). V was shortened by 4 bases and J by 3 bases, with 13 bases between the two germline ends. The CDR3 consists of 14 residues. Germline CDR1 and CDR2: SGHRS and YFSETQ.

The J gene is TRBJ1-2, the V gene TRBV28; 8 nucleotides match TRBD1. The CDR3 runs 13 residues. The junction had 5 bases not matched to a gene; V was cut back by 4 bases and J by 7 bases. CDR1 MDHEN and CDR2 SYDVKM come from the germline V gene. For the CDR3, the DNA is TGTGCCAGCAGTTCAACAGGGGGGATTGGCTACACCTTC. The encoded protein is CASSSTGGIGYTF.

Only one count was recorded for this clone. The chain is built from TRBV5-1 and TRBJ1-6; 8 bases are a match to TRBD1. The CDR3 runs to 15 residues. The germline V gene encodes CDR1 SGHRS and CDR2 YFSETQ. After removal of 4 bases from V and 9 bases from J, the junction contained 9 bases not matched to a gene. CDR3 nucleotides: TGCGCCAGCAGCCCGTCCACAGGGGGTTTTTCACCCCTCCACTTT. Residues: CASSPSTGGFSPLHF. The full variable domain, rest sourced from reference TRBV5-1 and TRBJ1-6, is KAGVTQTPRYLIKTRGQQVTLSCSPISGHRSVSWYQQTPGQGLQFLFEYFSETQRNKGNFPGRFSGRQFSNSRSEMNVSTLELGDSALYLCASSPSTGGFSPLHFGNGTRLTVT.

This sequence joins TRBV29-1 and TRBJ2-2, with 7 bases lining up with TRBD1. CDR3 length: 14 amino acids. V lost 6 bases, J lost 6 bases, and 10 bases stayed unmatched. From germline, CDR1 is SQVTM and CDR2 ANQGSEA. CDR3 in amino acids: CSVFGQADAGELFF. The CDR3, as DNA: TGCAGCGTATTCGGACAGGCTGACGCCGGGGAGCTGTTTTTT.

The chain recombines TRBV28 with TRBJ1-2; tentative D call: TRBD1 (5 bases). Between the trimmed V and J ends, which lost 5 bases and 2 bases, there was a span of 9 bases. Germline CDR1 MDHEN, CDR2 SYDVKM. The CDR3 loop spans 13 amino acids. CDR3 sequence: CASSPGGNYGYTF. As DNA, the CDR3 is TGTGCCAGCAGTCCCGGGGGAAACTATGGCTACACCTTC.

This rearrangement joins TRBV10-2 to TRBJ2-2; TRBD1 agrees at 11 bases. The germline CDR1 and CDR2 sequences are WSHSY and SAAADI. The CDR3 loop spans 15 amino acids. After removal of 8 bases from V and 5 bases from J, the junction contained 7 bases not matched to a gene. The CDR3 reads CASEPGQGETGELFF. For the CDR3, the DNA is TGCGCCAGCGAGCCGGGACAGGGGGAAACCGGGGAGCTGTTTTTT.

This CDR3 reads CASFLGTEETQYF. The CDR3 nucleotides read TGTGCCAGCTTCCTTGGGACAGAAGAGACCCAGTACTTC. The chain carries TRBV5-6 and TRBJ2-5, with 7 positions matching TRBD1. The ends lost 7 bases at V and 3 bases at J; junction bases unmatched: 6. The CDR3 loop spans 13 amino acids. Per the germline V gene, CDR1 is SGHDT and CDR2 is YYEEEE.

The rearrangement joins TRBV6-5 to TRBJ1-1, with D possibly TRBD1 on 6 matching bases. CDR3 length: 16 amino acids. Trimming cost V 0 bases and J 3 bases, with 14 bases left between them. The germline V gene encodes CDR1 MNHEY and CDR2 SVGAGI. The CDR3 DNA follows: TGTGCCAGCAGTTACTCTCCCAGGGGCGCCTACACTGAAGCTTTCTTT. Translating it yields CASSYSPRGAYTEAFF.

In DNA form, the CDR3 reads TGCGCCAGCAGCCTGGCGACTAGCCAGACAGATACGCAGTATTTT. This gives the protein CASSLATSQTDTQYF. The V and J genes are TRBV4-1 and TRBJ2-3; the match to TRBD2 covers 7 bases. The germline V gene encodes CDR1 MGHRA and CDR2 YSYEKL. The CDR3 has 15 residues. J lost 3 bases, V lost 4 bases, and 7 bases had no gene match.

The chain links TRBV9 to TRBJ2-2, with 7 bases lining up with TRBD1. The length of the CDR3 is 19 residues. Germline V gene data show CDR1 as SGDLS and CDR2 as YYNGEE. After removal of 2 bases from V and 0 bases from J, the junction contained 13 bases not matched to a gene. CDR3 DNA sequence: TGTGCCAGCAGCGTTGGGCTAAGGCCCGGGACAGCGAACACCGGGGAGCTGTTTTTT. Amino acid sequence: CASSVGLRPGTANTGELFF.

V is TRBV2 and J is TRBJ1-4; 10 nucleotides match TRBD1. V lost 6 bases to trimming and J lost 2 bases; unmatched junction nucleotides: 3. The germline V gene encodes CDR1 SNHLY and CDR2 FYNNEI. The CDR3 loop spans 15 amino acids. CDR3 nucleotide sequence: TGTGCCAGCAGGGGGACAGGGGCGACTAATGAAAAACTGTTTTTT. It translates to CASRGTGATNEKLFF.